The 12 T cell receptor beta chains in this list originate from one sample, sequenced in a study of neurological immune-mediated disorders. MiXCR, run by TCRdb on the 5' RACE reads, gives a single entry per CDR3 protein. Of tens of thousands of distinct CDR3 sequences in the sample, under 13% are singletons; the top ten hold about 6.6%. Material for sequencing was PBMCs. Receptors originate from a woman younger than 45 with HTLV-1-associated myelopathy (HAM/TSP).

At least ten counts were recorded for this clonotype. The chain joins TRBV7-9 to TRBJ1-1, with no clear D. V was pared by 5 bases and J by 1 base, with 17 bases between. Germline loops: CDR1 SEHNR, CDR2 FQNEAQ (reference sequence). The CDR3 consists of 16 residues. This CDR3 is CASSLLVAGPNTEAFF. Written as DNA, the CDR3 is TGTGCCAGCAGCCTACTAGTTGCAGGACCGAACACTGAAGCTTTCTTT. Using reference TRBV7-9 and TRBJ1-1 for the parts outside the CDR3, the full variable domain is DTGVSQNPRHKITKRGQNVTFRCDPISEHNRLYWYRQTLGQGPEFLTYFQNEAQLEKSRLLSDRFSAERPKGSFSTLEIQRTEQGDSAMYLCASSLLVAGPNTEAFFGQGTRLTVV.

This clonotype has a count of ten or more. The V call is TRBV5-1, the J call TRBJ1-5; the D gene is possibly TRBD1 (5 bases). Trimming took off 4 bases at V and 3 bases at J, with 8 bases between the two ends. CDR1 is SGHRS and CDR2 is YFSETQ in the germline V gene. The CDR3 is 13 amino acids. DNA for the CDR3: TGCGCCAGCAGCCCAGGGACCAATCAGCCCCAGCATTTT. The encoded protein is CASSPGTNQPQHF.

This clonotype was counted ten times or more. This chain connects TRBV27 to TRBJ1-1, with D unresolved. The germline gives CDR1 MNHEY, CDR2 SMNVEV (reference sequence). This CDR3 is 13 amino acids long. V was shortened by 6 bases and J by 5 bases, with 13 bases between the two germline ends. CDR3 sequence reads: CASSRAPGTEAFF. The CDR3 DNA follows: TGTGCCAGCAGCCGAGCCCCGGGTACTGAAGCTTTCTTT.

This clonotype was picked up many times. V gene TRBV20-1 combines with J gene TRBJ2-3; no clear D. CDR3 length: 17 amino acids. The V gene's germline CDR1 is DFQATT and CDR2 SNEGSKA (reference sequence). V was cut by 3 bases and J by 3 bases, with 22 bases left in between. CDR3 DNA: TGCAGTGCTAGGGATATAGAAATCAAATTTAATACAGATACGCAGTATTTT. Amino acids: CSARDIEIKFNTDTQYF.

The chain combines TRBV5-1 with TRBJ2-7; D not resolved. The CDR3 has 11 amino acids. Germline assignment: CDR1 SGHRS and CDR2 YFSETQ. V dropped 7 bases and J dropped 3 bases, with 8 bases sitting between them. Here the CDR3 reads CASSNLYEQYF. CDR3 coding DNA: TGCGCCAGCTCTAACCTCTACGAGCAGTACTTC.

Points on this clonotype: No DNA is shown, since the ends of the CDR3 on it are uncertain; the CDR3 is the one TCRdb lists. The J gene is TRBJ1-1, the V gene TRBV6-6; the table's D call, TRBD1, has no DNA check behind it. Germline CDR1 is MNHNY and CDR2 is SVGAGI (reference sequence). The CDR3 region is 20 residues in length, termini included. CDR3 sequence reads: CASSYQLSEQYFGPGTEAFF.

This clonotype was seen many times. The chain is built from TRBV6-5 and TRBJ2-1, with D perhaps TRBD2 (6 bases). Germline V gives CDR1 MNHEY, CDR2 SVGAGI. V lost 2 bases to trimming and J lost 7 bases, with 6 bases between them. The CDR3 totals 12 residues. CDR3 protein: CASSYGGNEQFF. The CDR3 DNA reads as TGTGCCAGCAGTTACGGGGGGAATGAGCAGTTCTTC.

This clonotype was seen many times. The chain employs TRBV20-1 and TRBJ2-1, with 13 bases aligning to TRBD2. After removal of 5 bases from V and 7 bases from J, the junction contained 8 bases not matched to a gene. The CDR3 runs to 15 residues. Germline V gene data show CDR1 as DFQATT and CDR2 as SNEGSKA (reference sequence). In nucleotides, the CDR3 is TGCAGTGCTCGTACTAGCGGGGGGGCCAATAATGAGCAGTTCTTC. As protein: CSARTSGGANNEQFF.

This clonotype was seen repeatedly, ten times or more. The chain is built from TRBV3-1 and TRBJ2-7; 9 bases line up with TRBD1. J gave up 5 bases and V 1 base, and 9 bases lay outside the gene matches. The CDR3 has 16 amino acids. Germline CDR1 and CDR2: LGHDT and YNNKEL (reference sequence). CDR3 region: CASSQGRRDRVHEQYF. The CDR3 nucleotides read TGTGCCAGCAGCCAAGGTAGGAGGGACAGGGTCCACGAGCAGTACTTC.

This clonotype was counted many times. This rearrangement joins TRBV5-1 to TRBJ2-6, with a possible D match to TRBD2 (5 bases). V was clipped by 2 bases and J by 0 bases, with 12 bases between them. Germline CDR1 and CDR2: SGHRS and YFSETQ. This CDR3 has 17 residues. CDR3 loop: CASSFDAGLSGANVLTF. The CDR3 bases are TGCGCCAGCAGCTTCGACGCCGGACTCTCTGGGGCCAACGTCCTGACTTTC.

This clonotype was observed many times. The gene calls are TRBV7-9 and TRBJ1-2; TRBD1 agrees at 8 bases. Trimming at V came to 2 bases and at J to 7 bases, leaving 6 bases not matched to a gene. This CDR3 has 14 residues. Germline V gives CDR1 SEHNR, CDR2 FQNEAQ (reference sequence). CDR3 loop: CASSLPQGASGYTF. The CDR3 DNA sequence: TGTGCCAGCAGCTTACCGCAGGGGGCGAGTGGCTACACCTTC. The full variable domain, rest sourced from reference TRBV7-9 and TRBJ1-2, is DTGVSQNPRHKITKRGQNVTFRCDPISEHNRLYWYRQTLGQGPEFLTYFQNEAQLEKSRLLSDRFSAERPKGSFSTLEIQRTEQGDSAMYLCASSLPQGASGYTFGSGTRLTVV.

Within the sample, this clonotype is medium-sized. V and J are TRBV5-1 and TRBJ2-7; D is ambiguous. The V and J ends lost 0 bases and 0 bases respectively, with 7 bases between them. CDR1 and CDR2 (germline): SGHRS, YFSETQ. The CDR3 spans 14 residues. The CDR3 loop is CASSLDAGSYEQYF. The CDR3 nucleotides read TGCGCCAGCAGCTTGGATGCCGGCTCCTACGAGCAGTACTTC.